The present entry profiles one TCR beta chain with its context. Antigen unknown. This sample was taken from a study of T cells after yellow fever vaccination. There are 17 residues in the CDR3. Trimming removed 6 bases from V and 7 bases from J; junction bases left unmatched: 15. Production of TCR cDNA was by 5'RACE template switching, which also added a universal primer site and UMIs. Via MiXCR, TCRdb re-called the 5' RACE reads, giving one row per CDR3 protein. The table has about 300,000 distinct CDR3 sequences, less than 9.5% seen once. General study results and limits: Most primary-vaccination clones recurred post-booster (roughly 96% CD4, 85% to 90% CD8). FACS-sorted repertoires could harbor abundant contaminating bulk-population clonotypes. The appearance of a small share of clonotypes in both CD4 and CD8 compartments was observed.

The chain uses TRBV12-3 or TRBV12-4 and TRBJ2-2, with 9 bases matching TRBD2. The source of this sequence is a man aged 18 to 29 who received the YFV17D yellow fever vaccine. The specimen comprised CD4+ T cells sorted from PBMCs, sampled 5 days after the yellow fever booster vaccination. The CDR3 region is CASSRRAGGHRNGELFF. The CDR3 DNA reads TGTGCCAGCAGCCGGCGCGCGGGGGGGCATCGTAACGGGGAGCTGTTTTTT.